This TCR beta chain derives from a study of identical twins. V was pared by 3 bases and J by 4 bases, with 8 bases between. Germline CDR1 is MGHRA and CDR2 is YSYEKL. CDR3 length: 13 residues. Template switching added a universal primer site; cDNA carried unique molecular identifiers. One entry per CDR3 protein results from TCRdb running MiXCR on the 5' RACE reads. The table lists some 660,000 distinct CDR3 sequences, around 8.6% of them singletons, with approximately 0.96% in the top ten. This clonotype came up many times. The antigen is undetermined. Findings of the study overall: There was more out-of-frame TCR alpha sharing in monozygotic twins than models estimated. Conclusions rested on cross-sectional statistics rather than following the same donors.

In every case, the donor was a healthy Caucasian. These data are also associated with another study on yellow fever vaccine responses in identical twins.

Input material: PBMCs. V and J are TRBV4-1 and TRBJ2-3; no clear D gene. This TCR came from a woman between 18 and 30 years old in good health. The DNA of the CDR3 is TGCGCCAGCAGCCAGAGCATTTCAGATACGCAGTATTTT. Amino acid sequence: CASSQSISDTQYF.